This TCR beta chain is drawn from a study of cytomegalovirus exposure and HLA in healthy donors. The PCR ran on 60 Vbeta and 13 Jbeta primers. Generated by immunoSEQ multiplex PCR, the TCRdb table keeps only in-frame clones and is missing some. Of about 82,000 clones listed, less than 80% are singletons. A note on this clone: What it binds is not known.

The V and J ends lost 0 bases and 2 bases respectively, with 17 bases between them. CDR3 length: 18 residues. Per the germline V gene, CDR1 is SEHNR and CDR2 is FQNEAQ (reference sequence). Regarding the study as a whole: The productive fraction for most TCR beta V segments was about 87% or about 30% in an earlier analysis. Analysis performed later showed TCR beta chains linked to HLA being more clonally expanded than equally common others. It was taken for granted in presence/absence analyses that sequencing depth across donors was roughly uniform.

Sample: PBMCs. The receptor comes from a human donor in good health. The chain has TRBV7-9 and TRBJ1-3, with TRBD1 as a possible D gene (6 bases). The CDR3: CASSLALGQPKPGNTIYF. The CDR3 nucleotides read TGTGCCAGCAGCTTAGCGCTAGGACAGCCTAAGCCTGGAAACACCATATATTTT. The entire variable domain, with the rest obtained from reference TRBV7-9 and TRBJ1-3, is as follows: DTGVSQNPRHKITKRGQNVTFRCDPISEHNRLYWYRQTLGQGPEFLTYFQNEAQLEKSRLLSDRFSAERPKGSFSTLEIQRTEQGDSAMYLCASSLALGQPKPGNTIYFGEGSWLTVV.